The 2 T cell receptor beta chains below all came from one sample that was sequenced in a study of blood T cell repertoires in COVID-19. Sequenced by immunoSEQ multiplex PCR; TCRdb stores in-frame clones only, minus some. The sample lists 75,000 to 100,000 clones, around 87% seen once, with approximately 15% in the top ten. The material sequenced was peripheral blood. These receptors were collected from a human donor in a cohort sampled during active COVID-19.

This chain links TRBV7-2 with TRBJ2-7; D not resolved. Germline V lookup: CDR1 SGHTA, CDR2 FQGNSA. Trimming shortened V by 1 base and J by 6 bases, and 10 bases separated the two germline ends. The CDR3 loop spans 13 amino acids. In DNA form, the CDR3 reads TGTGCCAGCAGCTTAGGCGAGGCCTTCGAGCAGTACTTC. This encodes CASSLGEAFEQYF.

The chain carries TRBV2 and TRBJ2-7; 7 nucleotides agree with TRBD2. This CDR3 is 14 amino acids long. V dropped 3 bases and J dropped 4; count of bases not matched to a gene: 6. Germline V gene lookup returns CDR1 SNHLY and CDR2 FYNNEI. The CDR3 DNA follows: TGTGCCAGCAGTGATTGGGAGGGGATTTACGAGCAGTACTTC. Translated, it gives CASSDWEGIYEQYF. The complete variable domain, with remaining parts taken from reference TRBV2 and TRBJ2-7, reads EPEVTQTPSHQVTQMGQEVILRCVPISNHLYFYWYRQILGQKVEFLVSFYNNEISEKSEIFDDQFSVERPDGSNFTLKIRSTKLEDSAMYFCASSDWEGIYEQYFGPGTRLTVT.